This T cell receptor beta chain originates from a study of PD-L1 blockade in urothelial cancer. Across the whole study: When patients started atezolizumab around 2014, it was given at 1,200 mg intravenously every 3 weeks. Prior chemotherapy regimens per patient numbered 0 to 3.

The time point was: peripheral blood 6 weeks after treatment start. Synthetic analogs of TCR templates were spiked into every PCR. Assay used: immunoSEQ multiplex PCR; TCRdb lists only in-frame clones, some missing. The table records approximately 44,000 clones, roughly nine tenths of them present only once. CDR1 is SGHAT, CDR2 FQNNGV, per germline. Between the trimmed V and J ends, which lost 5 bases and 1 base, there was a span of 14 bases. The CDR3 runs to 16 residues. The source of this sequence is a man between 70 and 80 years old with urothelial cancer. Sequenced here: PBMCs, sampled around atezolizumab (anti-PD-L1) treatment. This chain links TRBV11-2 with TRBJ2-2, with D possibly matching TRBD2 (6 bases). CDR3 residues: CASSPQGGVNTGELFF. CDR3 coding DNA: TGTGCCAGCAGCCCCCAGGGCGGGGTGAACACCGGGGAGCTGTTTTTT.